A selection of T cell receptor beta chains follows, all from one sample in a study of T-cell reconstitution after alpha-beta-depleted transplantation in children. TCRdb itself ran the PCR reads through MiXCR, one entry per CDR3 protein. The sample records about 500,000 distinct CDR3 sequences, around a third being singletons. The material sequenced was PBMCs from the stem cell graft donor, taken from the stem cell graft. These receptors were obtained from a human donor who donated a stem cell graft to a child with aplastic anemia. Each CDR3 is given with its conserved first and last residue. D genes are given only for firm matches. Clone size appears in some rows only: once, few, many, or a class for an expanded clone.

J	V	size	D	DNA	CDR3
TRBJ1-1	TRBV7-9	.	.	TGTGCCAGCAGAGATACAGGGTTGAACACTGAAGCTTTCTTT	CASRDTGLNTEAFF
TRBJ1-3	TRBV10-3	.	TRBD1	TGTGCCATCAGTGATATCCGGGACAGGGTCCCCGTGCGGACCATATATTTT	CAISDIRDRVPVRTIYF
TRBJ2-5	TRBV15	few	TRBD2	TGTGCCACCAGCAGTCATCGCCCGGGACTAGGGGAGACCCAGTACTTC	CATSSHRPGLGETQYF
TRBJ1-1	TRBV6-5	many	.	TGTGCCAGCAGTTACCAAGGGGGGACTGAAGCTTTCTTT	CASSYQGGTEAFF
TRBJ2-7	TRBV28	.	.	TGTGCCAGCCGAACTTGGTGCGGGGAGCAGTACTTC	CASRTWCGEQYF
TRBJ2-7	TRBV30	.	.	TGTGCCTGGAGTGCGGGTCACGAGCAGTACTTC	CAWSAGHEQYF
TRBJ2-1	TRBV30	.	.	TGTGCCTGGAGTGTACGGAGTCTAGTCAATGAGCAGTTCTTC	CAWSVRSLVNEQFF
TRBJ1-1	TRBV29-1	many	.	TGCAGCGGAACGGGACACCTGAACACTGAAGCTTTCTTT	CSGTGHLNTEAFF
TRBJ2-1	TRBV6-5	.	TRBD2	TGTGCCAGCAGTTACGCGGGAGGCACCAATGAGCAGTTCTTC	CASSYAGGTNEQFF
TRBJ2-7	TRBV28	.	TRBD1	TGTGCCAGCAGTCCTTATAGACAGGGTGGCTCCTACGAGCAGTACTTC	CASSPYRQGGSYEQYF
TRBJ2-3	TRBV5-1	.	TRBD2	TGCGCCAGCAGCTTGGTTGGGACTAGCGGGAGTTGGGCAGATACGCAGTATTTT	CASSLVGTSGSWADTQYF
TRBJ2-1	TRBV7-2	.	TRBD2	TGTGCCAGCAGCTTAGCGTTAGCGGGAGTCTACAATGAGCAGTTCTTC	CASSLALAGVYNEQFF
TRBJ2-5	TRBV24-1	.	.	TGTGCCACCAGTGATTCTCATACCAGGGGGGGGTGGGAGACCCAGTACTTC	CATSDSHTRGGWETQYF
TRBJ2-1	TRBV20-1	few	.	TGCAGTGCTAGAGAGAGAAGCAGCTACAATGAGCAGTTCTTC	CSARERSSYNEQFF
TRBJ2-1	TRBV18	.	.	TGTGCCAGCTCACCACCGTCATATGACCGAATCTTC	CASSPPSYDRIF
TRBJ1-4	TRBV5-4	.	.	TGTGCCAGCAGCACCGGGACTAATAAAGAAAAACTGTTTTTT	CASSTGTNKEKLFF
TRBJ2-1	TRBV4-3	few	.	TGCGCCAGCAGCCAAGATACTGAGCAGTTCTTC	CASSQDTEQFF
TRBJ2-1	TRBV18	few	TRBD1	TGTGCCAGCTCGCCGACAGGGTCAGTGAAGGAGCAGTTCTTC	CASSPTGSVKEQFF
TRBJ2-5	TRBV12-3/TRBV12-4	.	TRBD2	TGTGCCAGCTCCCAGGGGACTAGCGGACCTCAAGAGACCCAGTACTTC	CASSQGTSGPQETQYF
TRBJ1-1	TRBV7-8	many	TRBD1	TGTGCCAGCAGCTTGACAGGGGGCACTGAAGCTTTCTTT	CASSLTGGTEAFF
TRBJ2-7	TRBV6-2/TRBV6-3	.	TRBD2	TGTGCCAGCAGTTCGCGCCGACTAGCGTCATCCTACGAGCAGTACTTC	CASSSRRLASSYEQYF
TRBJ2-7	TRBV27	.	.	TGTGCCAGCAGTTTTGGGGGGGCAGCCTACGAGCAGTACTTC	CASSFGGAAYEQYF
TRBJ1-1	TRBV19	.	.	TGTGCCAGTAGTATCCCACTCGGGACTGAAGCTTTCTTT	CASSIPLGTEAFF
TRBJ1-1	TRBV10-3	.	.	TGTGCCATCAGTGAGACAGGCAGCTTGAACACTGAAGCTTTCTTT	CAISETGSLNTEAFF
TRBJ2-3	TRBV20-1	few	TRBD2	TGCAGTGCAGAGGGACTAGCGATTAGCACAGATACGCAGTATTTT	CSAEGLAISTDTQYF
TRBJ1-1	TRBV21-1	.	.	TGTGCCAGCAGCAAGGGGGGGACAGGGGCGAAATACACTGAAGCTTTCTTT	CASSKGGTGAKYTEAFF
TRBJ2-5	TRBV20-1	.	TRBD2	TGCAGTGCTAGGGTCGCGGGAGGTGAGACCCAGTACTTC	CSARVAGGETQYF
TRBJ2-3	TRBV30	.	TRBD2	TGTGCCTGGAGTCGCGACCGGACTAGCGGGAGTTCTGATACGCAGTATTTT	CAWSRDRTSGSSDTQYF
TRBJ2-5	TRBV5-1	few	TRBD2	TGCGCCAGCAGCTTGGCTCCTAGCGGGACTGGGGAGACCCAGTACTTC	CASSLAPSGTGETQYF
TRBJ1-6	TRBV7-9	few	.	TGTGCCAGCAGCTTAAGGGGATTGACGAATTCACCCCTCCACTTT	CASSLRGLTNSPLHF
TRBJ1-1	TRBV7-9	.	.	TGTGCCAGCAGCCGACATGGGAACACTGAAGCTTTCTTT	CASSRHGNTEAFF
TRBJ1-5	TRBV30	few	.	TGTGCCTGGAGTTCGGGGGATCAGCCCCAGCATTTT	CAWSSGDQPQHF
TRBJ2-3	TRBV7-2	.	.	TGTGCCAGCGGGGGGTCCCGCACAGATACGCAGTATTTT	CASGGSRTDTQYF
TRBJ2-5	TRBV18	.	TRBD2	TGTGCCAGCTCGTCACTAGCGGGAGTAGAGACCCAGTACTTC	CASSSLAGVETQYF
TRBJ2-7	TRBV30	.	TRBD2	TGTGCCTGGAGGGGGACTAGCGGGATCTACGAGCAGTACTTC	CAWRGTSGIYEQYF
TRBJ2-7	TRBV6-2/TRBV6-3	once	TRBD2	TGTGCCAGCAGTCCGGAGCGGGAGATCGTCGAGCAGTACTTC	CASSPEREIVEQYF
TRBJ1-2	TRBV12-3/TRBV12-4	many	.	TGTGCCAGCAGTTCCCGGGGTCAGGGGCAGGACTATGGCTACACCTTC	CASSSRGQGQDYGYTF
TRBJ2-5	TRBV28	.	.	TGTGCCAGCGGCCCCCACCCAGGCCTACAGGCAGAGACCCAGTACTTC	CASGPHPGLQAETQYF
TRBJ2-3	TRBV5-1	.	TRBD1	TGCGCCAGCAGCTTGGCCACTACAGGGGGCGCGGCAGATACGCAGTATTTT	CASSLATTGGAADTQYF
TRBJ2-3	TRBV29-1	many	.	TGCAGCGTTGGGGTAGGCTCAGATACGCAGTATTTT	CSVGVGSDTQYF
TRBJ1-6	TRBV7-2	few	.	TGTGCCAGCAGCTTAGCGAGGAGGGGCGGCCGTGATTCACCCCTCCACTTT	CASSLARRGGRDSPLHF
TRBJ2-2	TRBV7-2	few	.	TGTGCCAGCAGCTTAGTAGGCGGAGGGAACACCGGGGAGCTGTTTTTT	CASSLVGGGNTGELFF
TRBJ2-1	TRBV7-2	.	.	TGTGCCAGCAGGCCTCCCTACGGGACGGGTTCCTACAATGAGCAGTTCTTC	CASRPPYGTGSYNEQFF
TRBJ2-5	TRBV6-1	few	.	TGTGCCAGCAGTACCCTCGGGCAAGAGACCCAGTACTTC	CASSTLGQETQYF
TRBJ2-1	TRBV7-2	few	.	TGTGCCAGCAGCTCAGGCGCGATAAATGAGCAGTTCTTC	CASSSGAINEQFF
TRBJ2-6	TRBV9	.	.	TGTGCCAGCAGCGTATCTAGGCGGCAGCACTCTGGGGCCAACGTCCTGACTTTC	CASSVSRRQHSGANVLTF
TRBJ2-5	TRBV12-3/TRBV12-4	.	.	TGTGCCAGCACCCAAGCAGCGGGACCGGCAGGGGGCCAGTACTTC	CASTQAAGPAGGQYF
TRBJ1-5	TRBV20-1	.	TRBD1	TGCAGTGCTTGGGACAGAAGCAATCAGCCCCAGCATTTT	CSAWDRSNQPQHF
TRBJ2-1	TRBV20-1	few	TRBD2	TGCAGTGCTAAAGCGGGAGTGGGAAATGAGCAGTTCTTC	CSAKAGVGNEQFF
TRBJ1-5	TRBV12-3/TRBV12-4	few	.	TGTGCCAGCAGTTTTTCTGGCAATCAGCCCCAGCATTTT	CASSFSGNQPQHF